This TCR beta chain was sequenced in a study of cytomegalovirus exposure and HLA in healthy donors. Primers: 60 Vbeta forward and 13 Jbeta reverse. Sequencing was performed with immunoSEQ multiplex PCR; in TCRdb, only in-frame clones are kept and a portion is missing. Among about 160,000 clones listed, roughly four fifths were seen once. V shed 3 bases and J 2 bases; nucleotides not matched to a gene: 5. The CDR3 contains 15 residues. The germline gives CDR1 LNHDA, CDR2 SQIVND (reference sequence). Sequenced material: PBMCs. This chain connects TRBV19 to TRBJ2-3; the match to TRBD2 covers 7 bases. The TCR sequence derives from a female donor in good health and CMV-seronegative. CDR3 sequence reads: CASSIPSGLTDTQYF. Here the CDR3 DNA reads TGTGCCAGTAGTATTCCTAGCGGACTCACAGATACGCAGTATTTT.